This is a list of T cell receptor beta chains from one sample in a study of blood T cell repertoires in COVID-19. Produced via immunoSEQ multiplex PCR; TCRdb's table is partial and in-frame only. The sample lists some 300,000 clones, more than 75% occurring once. Sequencing was carried out using peripheral blood. These TCRs come from a man aged 70 or older with acute or convalescent COVID-19. CDR3s include the opening cysteine and the closing phenylalanine or tryptophan. A D gene is named only where the DNA matches it firmly. Clone size, where shown, is once, few, many, or a class for clones that have expanded.

j_call clone_size v_call d_call cdr3_aa cdr3_nt
TRBJ2-3 . TRBV6-2/TRBV6-3 TRBD2 CASSLAGAQDTQYF TGTGCCAGCAGTTTAGCGGGAGCCCAAGATACGCAGTATTTT
TRBJ2-5 . TRBV4-2 . CASSQGAGRETQYF TGTGCCAGCAGCCAAGGGGCGGGGAGGGAGACCCAGTACTTC
TRBJ2-3 . TRBV5-1 . CASSTGIGSLTDTQYF TGCGCCAGCAGCACAGGTATCGGGAGCCTCACAGATACGCAGTATTTT
TRBJ2-1 . TRBV6-5 . CASSYSGLGRNEQFF TGTGCCAGCAGTTACTCTGGTCTTGGGAGAAATGAGCAGTTCTTC
TRBJ2-7 . TRBV11-1 TRBD1 CASSATLRTGPEQYF TGTGCCAGCAGCGCGACTCTAAGGACAGGGCCCGAGCAGTACTTC
TRBJ2-3 . TRBV5-8 . CASSLPGSTDTQYF TGTGCCAGCAGCTTGCCGGGTAGCACAGATACGCAGTATTTT
TRBJ1-4 . TRBV4-1 . CASSQSGERNEKLFF TGCGCCAGCAGCCAAAGCGGGGAGAGGAATGAAAAACTGTTTTTT
TRBJ2-2 . TRBV19 . CASSISDSRSAFF TGTGCCAGTAGTATATCCGACTCACGTTCTGCGTTTTTT
TRBJ1-2 . TRBV7-9 . CASSSSGGYTF TGTGCCAGCAGTTCCTCGGGGGGCTACACCTTC
TRBJ1-5 . TRBV27 TRBD1 CASSWDRDQPQHF TGTGCCAGCAGTTGGGACAGAGATCAGCCCCAGCATTTT
TRBJ2-3 . TRBV7-2 . CASSVAPTTDTQYF TGTGCCAGCAGCGTAGCACCCACGACTGATACGCAGTATTTT
TRBJ1-3 . TRBV28 . CASSGTGSSGNTIYF TGTGCCAGCAGTGGCACCGGGTCCTCTGGAAACACCATATATTTT
TRBJ2-5 . TRBV3-1/TRBV3-2 TRBD2 CASSMAPIGTSGISTQYF TGTGCCAGCAGCATGGCCCCAATCGGGACTAGCGGGATCTCTACCCAGTACTTC
TRBJ1-3 . TRBV5-1 . CASSTDGSSGNTIYF TGCGCCAGCAGCACGGACGGGAGCTCTGGAAACACCATATATTTT
TRBJ2-1 . TRBV28 TRBD2 CASSVVGGTLNEQFF TGTGCCAGCTCCGTCGTCGGGGGGACGTTGAATGAGCAGTTCTTC
TRBJ2-1 . TRBV5-1 . CASSLQYNEQFF TGCGCCAGCAGCTTGCAGTACAATGAGCAGTTCTTC
TRBJ2-6 once TRBV6-2/TRBV6-3 TRBD1 CASSRTGVQLSGANVLTF TGTGCCAGCAGTAGGACAGGGGTCCAACTTTCTGGGGCCAACGTCCTGACTTTC
TRBJ1-2 . TRBV19 . CASSPYRGGYGYTF TGTGCCAGTAGTCCATACCGGGGGGGGTATGGCTACACCTTC
TRBJ2-6 . TRBV10-3 . CAISSQASSGANVLTF TGTGCCATCTCTTCCCAGGCAAGCTCTGGGGCCAACGTCCTGACTTTC
TRBJ2-3 . TRBV6-2/TRBV6-3 TRBD2 CASSPNLLAGDTDTQYF TGTGCCAGCAGCCCCAACTTACTAGCGGGGGACACAGATACGCAGTATTTT
TRBJ2-2 . TRBV7-2 TRBD1 CASSFSWTGGTGELFF TGTGCCAGCAGCTTCTCCTGGACAGGGGGTACCGGGGAGCTGTTTTTT
TRBJ1-4 . TRBV7-9 . CASSRRAEKLFF TGTGCCAGCAGCCGGAGGGCGGAAAAACTGTTTTTT
TRBJ1-2 . TRBV24-1 . CATSDPRRTPHGYTF TGTGCCACCAGTGATCCCCGACGGACTCCGCATGGCTACACCTTC
TRBJ1-1 . TRBV19 . CASSSLRRGNTEAFF TGTGCCAGTAGTAGCCTCCGGCGGGGGAACACTGAAGCTTTCTTT
TRBJ2-2 . TRBV6-6 TRBD2 CASSYVTSGTFGELFF TGTGCCAGCAGTTACGTAACTAGCGGGACCTTCGGGGAGCTGTTTTTT
TRBJ2-1 few TRBV6-5 . CASGRGHSSYNEQFF TGTGCCAGCGGAAGGGGACACAGCTCCTACAATGAGCAGTTCTTC
TRBJ1-2 . TRBV7-2 . CASSLATVGTNYGYTF TGTGCCAGCAGCTTAGCGACAGTAGGGACTAACTATGGCTACACCTTC
TRBJ2-1 once TRBV5-4 TRBD1 CASSEKLGTGGDEQFF TGTGCCAGCAGCGAAAAACTCGGGACAGGGGGCGATGAGCAGTTCTTC
TRBJ2-1 . TRBV5-4 TRBD2 CASSSGLAGGRNEQFF TGTGCCAGCAGTTCGGGACTAGCGGGAGGGAGAAATGAGCAGTTCTTC
TRBJ1-2 . TRBV5-4 TRBD1 CASSLDQGAYYGYTF TGTGCCAGCAGCTTAGACCAGGGGGCTTACTATGGCTACACCTTC
TRBJ1-3 . TRBV7-9 TRBD1 CASSLGTGTTDTIYF TGTGCCAGCAGCCTTGGGACAGGGACAACTGACACCATATATTTT
TRBJ2-5 many TRBV9 TRBD1 CASRIGTAKWETQYF TGTGCCAGCCGAATCGGGACAGCCAAGTGGGAGACCCAGTACTTC
TRBJ1-5 . TRBV29-1 TRBD1 CSVLQGANQPQHF TGCAGCGTTCTTCAGGGGGCCAATCAGCCCCAGCATTTT
TRBJ1-1 . TRBV5-1 . CASSLEGRNTEAFF TGCGCCAGCAGCTTGGAGGGGCGGAACACTGAAGCTTTCTTT
TRBJ1-1 few TRBV2 TRBD1 CASSARQGLDTEAFF TGTGCCAGCAGTGCCCGACAGGGGTTGGACACTGAAGCTTTCTTT
TRBJ1-1 . TRBV21-1 . CASSKGAGKDGRLGLLRLNTEAFF TGTGCCAGCAGCAAAGGGGCAGGGAAGGATGGCCGCCTCGGATTGTTAAGATTGAACACTGAAGCTTTCTTT
TRBJ2-3 . TRBV29-1 . CSVAGTETDTQYF TGCAGCGTCGCGGGGACAGAGACAGATACGCAGTATTTT
TRBJ2-3 . TRBV2 TRBD1 CASSGGQGDTQYF TGTGCCAGCAGTGGGGGACAGGGGGATACGCAGTATTTT
TRBJ1-4 once TRBV6-6 . CASSYSSGTGGEKLFF TGTGCCAGCAGTTACTCGTCGGGCACAGGAGGGGAAAAACTGTTTTTT
TRBJ1-1 . TRBV2 . CASSGQPNTEAFF TGTGCCAGCAGTGGACAACCGAACACTGAAGCTTTCTTT
TRBJ1-5 . TRBV30 TRBD1 CAWSLDRGRRAQHF TGTGCCTGGAGTTTGGACAGGGGGCGTCGGGCCCAGCATTTT